This is a list of T cell receptor beta chains from one sample in a study of shared clonotypes between healthy human individuals. Data came from immunoSEQ multiplex PCR; TCRdb stores just in-frame clones and leaves some out. The sample contains 950,000 to 1,300,000 clones, about 75% of which appear only once. Source material: memory CD4+ T cells sorted from blood. These receptors were taken from a man younger than 35 in good health. CDR3s leave out the opening cysteine and the closing phenylalanine or tryptophan. The D gene is left open where the match is weak.

V | length | D | CDR3
TRBV7-2 | 13 | . | ASSLNRAAGETQY
TRBV28 | 12 | . | ASSTQPSGNTIY
TRBV10-3 | 13 | . | AISEKQGPAYGYT
TRBV11-2 | 9 | . | ASSESYTQY
TRBV5-1 | 13 | . | ASSLVTSSGNEQF
TRBV30 | 12 | TRBD1 | AWTRDRVNTEAF
TRBV7-2 | 13 | . | ASSLAVGLYNEQF
TRBV7-8 | 11 | . | ASSLGRSYGYT
TRBV5-6 | 12 | . | ASSLGTDQETQY
TRBV11-2 | 14 | TRBD1 | ASSPKLTGAQETQY
TRBV9 | 11 | . | ASSVVGVPPLH